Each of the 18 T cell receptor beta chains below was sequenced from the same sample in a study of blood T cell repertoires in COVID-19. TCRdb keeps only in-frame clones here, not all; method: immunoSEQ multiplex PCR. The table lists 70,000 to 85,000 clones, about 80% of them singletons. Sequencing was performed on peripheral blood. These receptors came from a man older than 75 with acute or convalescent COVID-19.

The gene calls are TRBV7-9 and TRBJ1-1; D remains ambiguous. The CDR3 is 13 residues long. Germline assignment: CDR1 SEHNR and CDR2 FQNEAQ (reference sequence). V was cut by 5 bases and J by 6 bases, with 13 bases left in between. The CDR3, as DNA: TGTGCCAGCAGCCTGAGCCGGGTCGCTGAAGCTTTCTTT. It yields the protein CASSLSRVAEAFF.

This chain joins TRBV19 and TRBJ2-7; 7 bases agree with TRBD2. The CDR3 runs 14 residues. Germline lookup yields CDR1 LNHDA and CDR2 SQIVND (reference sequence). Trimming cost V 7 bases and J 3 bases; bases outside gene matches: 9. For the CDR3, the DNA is TGTGCCAGTACCAGCGGGACTGGACGCTACGAGCAGTACTTC. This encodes CASTSGTGRYEQYF. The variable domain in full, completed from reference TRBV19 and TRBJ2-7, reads DGGITQSPKYLFRKEGQNVTLSCEQNLNHDAMYWYRQDPGQGLRLIYYSQIVNDFQKGDIAEGYSVSREKKESFPLTVTSAQKNPTAFYLCASTSGTGRYEQYFGPGTRLTVT.

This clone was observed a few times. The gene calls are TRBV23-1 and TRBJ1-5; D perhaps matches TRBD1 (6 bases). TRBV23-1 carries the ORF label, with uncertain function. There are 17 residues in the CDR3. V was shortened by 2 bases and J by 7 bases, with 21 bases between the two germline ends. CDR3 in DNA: TGCGCCAGCAGTCAAAGTTGGCCAGGGGACGATAGCCAGCCCCAGCATTTT. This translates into CASSQSWPGDDSQPQHF.

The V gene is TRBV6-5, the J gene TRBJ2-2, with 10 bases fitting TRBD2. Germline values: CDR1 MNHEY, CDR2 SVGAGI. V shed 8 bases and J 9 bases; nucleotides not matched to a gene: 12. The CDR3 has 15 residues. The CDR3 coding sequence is TGTGCCAGCTCTCAGCGGGGGGGCCTATCCCGGGAGCTGTTTTTT. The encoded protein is CASSQRGGLSRELFF.

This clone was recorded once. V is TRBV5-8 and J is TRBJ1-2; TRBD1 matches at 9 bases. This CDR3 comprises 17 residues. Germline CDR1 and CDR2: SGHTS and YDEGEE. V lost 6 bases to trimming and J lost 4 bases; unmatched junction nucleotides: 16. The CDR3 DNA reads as TGTGCCAGCACCCCCGGACCTCAAATGACAGGGGGCTATGGCTACACCTTC. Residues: CASTPGPQMTGGYGYTF.

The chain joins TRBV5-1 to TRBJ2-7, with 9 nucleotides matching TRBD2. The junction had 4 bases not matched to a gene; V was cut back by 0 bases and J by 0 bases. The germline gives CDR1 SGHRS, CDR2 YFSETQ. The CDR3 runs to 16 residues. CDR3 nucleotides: TGCGCCAGCAGCTTGGTAGCGGGGGTTTCCTCCTACGAGCAGTACTTC. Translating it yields CASSLVAGVSSYEQYF.

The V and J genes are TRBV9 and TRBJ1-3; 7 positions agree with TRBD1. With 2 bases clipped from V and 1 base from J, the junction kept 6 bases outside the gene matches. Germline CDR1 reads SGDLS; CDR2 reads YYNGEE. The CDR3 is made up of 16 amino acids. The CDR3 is CASSVTTTGSGNTIYF. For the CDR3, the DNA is TGTGCCAGCAGCGTCACAACGACAGGGTCTGGAAACACCATATATTTT. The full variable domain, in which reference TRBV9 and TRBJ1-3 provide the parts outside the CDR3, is DSGVTQTPKHLITATGQRVTLRCSPRSGDLSVYWYQQSLDQGLQFLIQYYNGEERAKGNILERFSAQQFPDLHSELNLSSLELGDSALYFCASSVTTTGSGNTIYFGEGSWLTVV.

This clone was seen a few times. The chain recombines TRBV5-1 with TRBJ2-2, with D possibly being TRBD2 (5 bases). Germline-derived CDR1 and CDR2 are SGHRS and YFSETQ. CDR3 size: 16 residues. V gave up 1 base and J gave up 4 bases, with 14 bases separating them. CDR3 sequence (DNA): TGCGCCAGCAGCTTGTCTCCCCCGGGAATCACCGGGGAGCTGTTTTTT. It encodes CASSLSPPGITGELFF.

The CDR3: CASSFTSGPQETQYF. CDR3 in DNA: TGTGCCAGCAGCTTTACTAGCGGTCCACAAGAGACCCAGTACTTC. This chain connects TRBV7-3 to TRBJ2-5; 8 bases line up with TRBD2. The CDR3 consists of 15 residues. Germline V gene lookup returns CDR1 SGHTA and CDR2 FQGTGA. The J segment lost 2 bases and the V segment lost 3 bases, leaving 5 bases of the junction unmatched.

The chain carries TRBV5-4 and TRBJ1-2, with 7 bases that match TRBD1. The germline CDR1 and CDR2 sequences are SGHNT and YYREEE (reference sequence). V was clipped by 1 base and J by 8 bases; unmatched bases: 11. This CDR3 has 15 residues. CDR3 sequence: CASSLQGKGAGGYTF. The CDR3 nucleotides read TGTGCCAGCAGCTTGCAGGGGAAGGGGGCTGGAGGCTACACCTTC.

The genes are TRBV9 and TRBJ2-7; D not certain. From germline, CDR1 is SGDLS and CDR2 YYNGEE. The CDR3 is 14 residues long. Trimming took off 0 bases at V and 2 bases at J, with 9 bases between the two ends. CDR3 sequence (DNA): TGTGCCAGCAGCGTAGGGCAGGTAACCTACGAGCAGTACTTC. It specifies CASSVGQVTYEQYF.

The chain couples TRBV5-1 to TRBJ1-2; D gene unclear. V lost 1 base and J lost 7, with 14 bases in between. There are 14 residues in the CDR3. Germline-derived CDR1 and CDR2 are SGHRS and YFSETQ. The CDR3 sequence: CASSLTTPSSGYTF. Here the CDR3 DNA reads TGCGCCAGCAGCTTGACAACCCCTAGCAGTGGCTACACCTTC.

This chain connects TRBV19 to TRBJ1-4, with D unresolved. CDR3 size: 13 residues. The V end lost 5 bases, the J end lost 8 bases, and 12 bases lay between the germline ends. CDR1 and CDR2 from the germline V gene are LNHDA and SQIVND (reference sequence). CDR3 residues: CASSYREREKLFF. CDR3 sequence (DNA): TGTGCCAGTAGTTACCGGGAACGGGAAAAACTGTTTTTT.

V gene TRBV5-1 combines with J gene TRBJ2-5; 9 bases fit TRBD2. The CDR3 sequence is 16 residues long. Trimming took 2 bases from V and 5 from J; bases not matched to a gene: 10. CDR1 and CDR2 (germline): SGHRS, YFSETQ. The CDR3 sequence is CASSFLRGGGAETQYF. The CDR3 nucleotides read TGCGCCAGCAGCTTCTTGCGGGGGGGCGGCGCGGAGACCCAGTACTTC.

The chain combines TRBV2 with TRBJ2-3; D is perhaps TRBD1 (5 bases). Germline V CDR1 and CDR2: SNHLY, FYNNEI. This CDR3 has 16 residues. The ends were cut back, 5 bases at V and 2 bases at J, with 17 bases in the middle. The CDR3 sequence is CASSKRVGGATDTQYF. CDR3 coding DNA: TGTGCCAGCAGTAAGAGAGTTGGTGGGGCCACAGATACGCAGTATTTT.

The CDR3 DNA sequence: TGTGCCAGCAGTGAAAGGGACAGGGCCACTGAAGCTTTCTTT. Protein sequence: CASSERDRATEAFF. V usage is TRBV6-1 and J usage is TRBJ1-1, with 9 positions matching TRBD1. Per germline, CDR1 MNHNS and CDR2 SASEGT. The V gene end was trimmed by 2 bases and the J gene end by 4 bases; junction bases not matched to a gene: 2. This CDR3 is built from 14 residues.

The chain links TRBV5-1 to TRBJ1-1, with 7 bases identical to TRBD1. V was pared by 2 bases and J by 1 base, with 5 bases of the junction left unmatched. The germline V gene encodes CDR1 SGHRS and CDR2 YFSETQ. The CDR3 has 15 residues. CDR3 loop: CASSLQGLENTEAFF. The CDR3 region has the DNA TGCGCCAGCAGCTTACAGGGGCTAGAGAACACTGAAGCTTTCTTT. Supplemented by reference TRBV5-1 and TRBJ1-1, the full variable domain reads KAGVTQTPRYLIKTRGQQVTLSCSPISGHRSVSWYQQTPGQGLQFLFEYFSETQRNKGNFPGRFSGRQFSNSRSEMNVSTLELGDSALYLCASSLQGLENTEAFFGQGTRLTVV.

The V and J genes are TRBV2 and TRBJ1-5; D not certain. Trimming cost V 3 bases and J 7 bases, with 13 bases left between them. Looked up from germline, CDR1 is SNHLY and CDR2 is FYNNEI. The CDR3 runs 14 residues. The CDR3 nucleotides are TGTGCCAGCAGTGAGGAGGTTTCGGGACAGCCCCAGCATTTT. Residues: CASSEEVSGQPQHF. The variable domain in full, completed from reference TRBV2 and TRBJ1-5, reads EPEVTQTPSHQVTQMGQEVILRCVPISNHLYFYWYRQILGQKVEFLVSFYNNEISEKSEIFDDQFSVERPDGSNFTLKIRSTKLEDSAMYFCASSEEVSGQPQHFGDGTRLSIL.